This T cell receptor beta chain was captured in a study of T cell repertoires in cytomegalovirus infection. CDR1 is SGHRS and CDR2 is YFSETQ in the germline V gene. The CDR3 spans 13 residues. V was cut by 5 bases and J by 3 bases, with 11 bases left in between. TCRdb passed the reads through MiXCR, listing each CDR3 protein once. This table holds 400,000 or so distinct CDR3 sequences, 15% to 20% found once. The sample taken for sequencing was PBMCs. V gene TRBV5-1 combines with J gene TRBJ2-5; unclear D gene. This TCR derives from a human donor in good health (CMV status not recorded). Some clones in this sample may be carry-over from other donors' samples. CDR3 protein: CASSPWVEETQYF. The CDR3 DNA reads TGCGCCAGCAGTCCCTGGGTGGAAGAGACCCAGTACTTC.